The entry below describes one T cell receptor (beta chain). Germline CDR1 and CDR2: SEHNR and FQNEAQ (reference sequence). CDR3 length equals 13 residues. V shed 5 bases and J shed 8 bases, with 15 bases lying between them. Original processing methods: How many nucleated cells were present was estimated from reference gene primer amplification. The repertoire was sequenced with immunoSEQ multiplex PCR; TCRdb's copy has only in-frame clones and lacks some. That table is the source of V, J and clone size, and D and trimming were worked out from the DNA. This sample carries around 260,000 clones, about nine tenths of them seen once, and the ten largest clones take approximately 1.4%. These data belong to a study of blood T cell repertoires in COVID-19. Turning to the study itself: The samples span acute and convalescent COVID-19 from the United States, Italy and Spain. PBMCs, B-cell-depleted T cells, or T cells provided the cDNA or gDNA that made up the material.

The sequencing input was peripheral blood. The chain employs TRBV7-9 and TRBJ1-1; D is perhaps TRBD1 (5 bases). This receptor was taken from a middle-aged woman who had recovered from COVID-19. DNA for the CDR3: TGTGCCAGCAGCGCGGACGCGGGGCGCGAAGCTTTCTTT. It yields the protein CASSADAGREAFF.